The clone carrying this TCR beta chain occurred a few times. Its specificity is not known. The sample is drawn from a study of cytomegalovirus exposure and HLA in healthy donors. Study-level background: In an earlier analysis, 95 million to 130 million unique TCR beta sequences were found from 200 million or so T cells. Notes on the study in general: Information on immune exposure was restricted to one variable (CMV serostatus). Follow-up analysis seemed to connect common viral pathogens with several of the most significant clusters identified. The authors later linked a missense DCLRE1C variant to TCR beta V- and J-gene trimming.

PCR amplification relied on 60 Vbeta primers (plus 13 Jbeta primers). Some clones are missing from TCRdb's copy, which holds only in-frame ones; the method was immunoSEQ multiplex PCR. The sample shows fewer than 200,000 clones, about 65% of them seen only once. Trimming removed 7 bases from V and 7 bases from J, with 12 bases in between. This CDR3 has 12 amino acids. CDR1 is MNHEY, CDR2 SVGAGI, per germline. This receptor was taken from a woman aged 18 to 35 in good health and CMV-seropositive. Sequencing was carried out using PBMCs. The chain couples TRBV6-5 to TRBJ2-3; D is unclear. CDR3: CASIPRPNTQYF. CDR3 nucleotides: TGTGCCAGCATTCCCAGGCCGAATACGCAGTATTTT.